This TCR beta chain was documented in a study of shared clonotypes between healthy human individuals. The naive CD8 subset, CD45RO-negative cells positively selected for CCR7, excluded terminally differentiated effector memory CD45RA+ cells. With 3 bases clipped from V and 0 bases from J, the junction kept 15 bases outside the gene matches. CDR1 MNHNS and CDR2 SASEGT come from the germline V gene. The CDR3 contains 20 residues. Clones were sequenced by immunoSEQ multiplex PCR, and TCRdb holds only the in-frame ones, with some missing. This sample has roughly 2.1 million clones, with about 93% found just once.

Sample: naive CD8+ T cells from PBMCs. The sequence was obtained from a young man in good health. Some clones in this sample may be carry-over from other donors' samples. V usage is TRBV6-1 and J usage is TRBJ2-4, with TRBD2 identical over 9 bases. DNA of the CDR3: TGTGCCAGCAGTGACCGCTCATTAGCGGGAGAGACGCTAGCCAAAAACATTCAGTACTTC. It specifies CASSDRSLAGETLAKNIQYF.